The next 8 T cell receptor beta chains were all read from a single sample in a study of glioma-infiltrating T cells. Amplification of TCR alpha and beta CDR3 regions from RNA used iRepertoire nested multiplex PCR. TCRdb independently ran MiXCR on the multiplex PCR reads; one entry per CDR3 protein. The table shows more than 350,000 distinct CDR3 sequences, with 41% occurring only once. The source material was glioma tissue, nonneoplastic brain tissue, or PBMCs (not recorded which). These receptors were collected from a human donor with low-grade glioma or glioblastoma, undergoing nonglioma brain surgery, or in good health (not recorded which).

This clonotype was recorded a few times. CDR3 in amino acids: CASSLIAGELYEQYF. The CDR3 DNA reads as TGTGCCAGCAGCTTAATAGCAGGCGAACTATATGAGCAGTACTTC. The chain is built from TRBV7-3 and TRBJ2-7, with unresolved D. This CDR3 is built from 15 residues. With 1 base removed from V and 7 bases from J, the gap between germline ends came to 17 bases. CDR1 is SGHTA and CDR2 is FQGTGA in the germline V gene. Full variable domain (remainder filled in from reference TRBV7-3 and TRBJ2-7): GAGVSQTPSNKVTEKGKYVELRCDPISGHTALYWYRQSLGQGPEFLIYFQGTGAADDSGLPNDRFFAVRPEGSVSTLKIQRTERGDSAVYLCASSLIAGELYEQYFGPGTRLTVT.

This clonotype was detected many times. J is TRBJ2-1 and V is TRBV28; 7 bases line up with TRBD1. The CDR3 consists of 14 residues. The V and J ends lost 5 bases and 6 bases, in that order; junction bases with no gene match: 7. CDR1 is MDHEN, CDR2 SYDVKM, per germline. The CDR3: CASSRPDRINEQFF. The CDR3 DNA is TGTGCCAGCAGTCGCCCGGACAGGATCAATGAGCAGTTCTTC.

The chain carries TRBV4-2 and TRBJ1-3; 7 bases are a match to TRBD1. CDR1 LGHNA and CDR2 YNFKEQ come from the germline V gene. There are 15 residues in the CDR3. Trimming took 4 bases from V and 0 from J; bases not matched to a gene: 3. The CDR3 loop reads CASSPDRFSGNTIYF. In nucleotides, the CDR3 is TGTGCCAGCAGCCCGGACAGGTTCTCTGGAAACACCATATATTTT.

Only one count was recorded for this clonotype. The chain joins TRBV15 to TRBJ2-2; D might be TRBD2 (6 bases). The length of the CDR3 is 17 residues. Germline assignment: CDR1 LNHNV and CDR2 YYDKDF (reference sequence). V dropped 0 bases and J dropped 5 bases, with 16 bases sitting between them. The CDR3 nucleotides are TGTGCCACCAGCAGAGAACTAGCCTTCGCTTGGACCGGGGAGCTGTTTTTT. Protein sequence: CATSRELAFAWTGELFF.

Regarding this clonotype: A much larger clone differs by one base, so this may be a read error. The chain employs TRBV6-1 and TRBJ2-7; D gene unclear. This CDR3 is 14 amino acids long. Germline V lookup: CDR1 MNHNS, CDR2 SASEGT. Trimming stripped 5 bases from V and 5 bases from J, with 16 bases between. This chain's CDR3 is CASSPPAWVDEQYF. CDR3 DNA: TGTGCCAGCAGTCCCCCAGCCTGGGTCGACGAGCAGTACTTC.

In the case of this clonotype: In this CDR3 the conserved last residue, phenylalanine or tryptophan, is missing, so a read error is likely. The chain combines TRBV10-3 with TRBJ1-5; D might be TRBD1 (6 bases). The CDR3 spans 20 residues. V was clipped by 3 bases and J by 0 bases, with 24 bases between them. The germline CDR1 and CDR2 sequences are ENHRY and SYGVKD. CDR3 in DNA: TGTGCCATCAGTGATCCAGGAGGGACAAGGTCCCCAAATAGCAATCAGCCCCAGCATTCT. It translates to CAISDPGGTRSPNSNQPQHS.

This clonotype was counted many times. The rearrangement links TRBV27 to TRBJ2-1, with 11 nucleotides matching TRBD2. CDR1 is MNHEY, CDR2 SMNVEV, per germline (reference sequence). V gave up 6 bases and J gave up 6 bases; unmatched junction bases: 7. The CDR3 is 15 amino acids. Here the CDR3 reads CASSPGTSGANEQFF. The CDR3, as DNA: TGTGCCAGCAGCCCCGGGACTAGCGGAGCCAATGAGCAGTTCTTC.

This clonotype was seen a few times. The chain carries TRBV2 and TRBJ2-1; D is possibly TRBD2 (5 bases). The CDR3 length is 13 residues. Trimming took 7 bases from V and 9 from J, leaving 16 bases between them. The germline CDR1 and CDR2 sequences are SNHLY and FYNNEI. CDR3 in amino acids: CASMYYSGSEQFF. In DNA, the CDR3 is TGTGCCAGCATGTACTACTCGGGGAGTGAGCAGTTCTTC.